A single sample gave rise to the 12 T cell receptor beta chains below, sequenced in a study of cytomegalovirus exposure and HLA in healthy donors. Both 60 Vbeta primers and 13 Jbeta primers went into the PCR. Assay: immunoSEQ multiplex PCR; the TCRdb copy retains only in-frame clones and omits some. In the table there are 130,000 or so clones, 84% of which are singletons. Sequencing was performed on PBMCs. Receptors were obtained from a woman aged 18-29 years in good health and CMV-seropositive.

The chain carries TRBV9 and TRBJ2-7; 7 bases are a match to TRBD1. After removal of 2 bases from V and 2 bases from J, the junction contained 4 bases not matched to a gene. Germline assignment: CDR1 SGDLS and CDR2 YYNGEE. The CDR3 has 14 residues. The CDR3 coding sequence is TGTGCCAGCAGCGTCCGGGACAGCCCCTACGAGCAGTACTTC. It yields the protein CASSVRDSPYEQYF.

The chain couples TRBV25-1 to TRBJ2-4; 7 bases match TRBD2. The germline CDR1 and CDR2 sequences are MGHDK and SYGVNS. The ends lost 4 bases at V and 0 bases at J; junction bases unmatched: 6. The CDR3 is made up of 16 amino acids. The DNA of the CDR3 is TGTGCCAGCAGTGGGCTAGCGGAACTAGCCAAAAACATTCAGTACTTC. As protein: CASSGLAELAKNIQYF. The full variable domain, completed using reference TRBV25-1 and TRBJ2-4, is EADIYQTPRYLVIGTGKKITLECSQTMGHDKMYWYQQDPGMELHLIHYSYGVNSTEKGDLSSESTVSRIRTEHFPLTLESARPSHTSQYLCASSGLAELAKNIQYFGAGTRLSVL.

The chain links TRBV9 to TRBJ1-6; 7 bases match TRBD1. V gave up 4 bases and J gave up 4 bases; unmatched junction bases: 11. The CDR3 loop spans 17 amino acids. Looked up from germline, CDR1 is SGDLS and CDR2 is YYNGEE. CDR3 region: CASSSAGTASYNSPLHF. CDR3 sequence (DNA): TGTGCCAGCAGCTCTGCCGGGACAGCTTCTTATAATTCACCCCTCCACTTT.

The J gene is TRBJ1-4, the V gene TRBV4-1; D is perhaps TRBD1 (6 bases). Germline CDR1 and CDR2: MGHRA and YSYEKL. This CDR3 is 15 amino acids long. V was trimmed by 4 bases and J by 2 bases, leaving 11 bases between them. The CDR3 region has the DNA TGCGCCAGCAGCCCGCGGGGGGGCACTAATGAAAAACTGTTTTTT. Protein sequence: CASSPRGGTNEKLFF.

V gene TRBV19 combines with J gene TRBJ1-5; 7 nucleotides line up with TRBD1. The CDR3 totals 16 residues. Looked up from germline, CDR1 is LNHDA and CDR2 is SQIVND (reference sequence). The V segment lost 5 bases and the J segment 5 bases; nucleotides outside the gene matches: 12. The DNA of the CDR3 is TGTGCCAGTAGTCACCCGGGACAGAACTTTGATCAGCCCCAGCATTTT. Protein product: CASSHPGQNFDQPQHF.

This clone was picked up a small number of times. The chain has TRBV4-1 and TRBJ2-2; 13 bases align to TRBD2. CDR1 is MGHRA and CDR2 is YSYEKL in the germline V gene. The V segment lost 4 bases and the J segment 5 bases; nucleotides outside the gene matches: 4. The CDR3 spans 16 residues. The CDR3 protein is CASSPGGLAGTGELFF. The CDR3 DNA sequence: TGCGCCAGCAGCCCCGGGGGACTAGCGGGGACCGGGGAGCTGTTTTTT.

For the CDR3, the DNA is TGTGCCAGCAGATCCCAGGGGAATGGCTACACCTTC. Protein: CASRSQGNGYTF. V and J are TRBV2 and TRBJ1-2; TRBD1 is a possible D gene (6 bases). The CDR3 loop spans 12 amino acids. Germline V gene data show CDR1 as SNHLY and CDR2 as FYNNEI. Between the trimmed V and J ends, which lost 6 bases and 6 bases, there was a span of 11 bases.

This clone came up once. V is TRBV7-6 and J is TRBJ1-5, with 10 bases aligning to TRBD1. V gave up 1 base and J gave up 6 bases; unmatched junction bases: 15. The CDR3 consists of 19 residues. In germline, CDR1 is SGHVS, CDR2 FNYEAQ. The CDR3, as DNA: TGTGCCAGCAGCTTAGATGGGCGACTGGGACAGGGGTCAACTCAGCCCCAGCATTTT. Translation gives CASSLDGRLGQGSTQPQHF.

The J gene is TRBJ2-7, the V gene TRBV11-2, with 7 bases lining up with TRBD2. With 5 bases clipped from V and 4 bases from J, the junction kept 5 bases outside the gene matches. Germline assignment: CDR1 SGHAT and CDR2 FQNNGV. This CDR3 has 13 residues. CDR3 DNA sequence: TGTGCCAGCAGCCACGGGGGGAAGTACGAGCAGTACTTC. It specifies CASSHGGKYEQYF.

The rearrangement links TRBV6-1 to TRBJ1-2; no reliable D call. Trimming took off 6 bases at V and 0 bases at J, with 8 bases between the two ends. CDR3 length equals 13 residues. CDR1 is MNHNS, CDR2 SASEGT, per germline. The CDR3 nucleotides read TGTGCCAGCAGCCTTACAGCTAACTATGGCTACACCTTC. This sequence encodes CASSLTANYGYTF.

The CDR3 protein is CASSPPGDYNEQFF. The CDR3 DNA is TGTGCCAGTAGTCCACCGGGGGATTACAATGAGCAGTTCTTC. This rearrangement joins TRBV19 to TRBJ2-1; D is perhaps TRBD2 (6 bases). CDR3 size: 14 residues. V dropped 5 bases and J dropped 4 bases, with 12 bases sitting between them. The germline V gene has CDR1 LNHDA and CDR2 SQIVND (reference sequence).

The chain combines TRBV4-2 with TRBJ2-7; D possibly corresponds to TRBD2 (7 bases). CDR1 is LGHNA and CDR2 is YNFKEQ in the germline V gene. Trimming shortened V by 6 bases and J by 5 bases, and 35 bases separated the two germline ends. The CDR3 is made up of 20 amino acids. The CDR3 protein is CASSPFYLAGADRRGHEQYF. The CDR3 DNA is TGTGCCAGCAGTCCGTTTTATCTCGCGGGGGCCGACAGACGCGGTCACGAGCAGTACTTC.